This T cell receptor beta chain was recorded in a study of vaccination and CD4 T cells after COVID-19. Study as a whole: Collection of post-vaccine samples followed dose two by a median around 70 days, spanning a range of 14 to 241.

With regard to this clonotype: Its antigen is currently unknown.

Treatment defined: approximately 9-day PBMC culture with coronavirus spike peptide pools or control peptides (ViraFEST assay). Cultured CD4+ T cells had their DNA profiled by the Oncomine TCR Beta short-read assay. From the PCR reads, TCRdb called clonotypes with MiXCR, one entry per CDR3 protein. The sample holds about 14,000 distinct CDR3 sequences, 55% to 80% seen once. There are 13 residues in the CDR3. Germline V lookup: CDR1 ENHRY, CDR2 SYGVKD. The V end was cut by 2 bases, the J end by 7 bases, with 9 bases between. The sequencing input was CD4+ T cells from blood, cultured in vitro. This receptor was taken from a human donor who had recovered from COVID-19. This chain joins TRBV10-3 and TRBJ1-5; D may be TRBD1 (6 bases). Here the CDR3 reads CAISEGQGQPQHF. CDR3 nucleotides: TGTGCCATCAGTGAGGGGCAGGGGCAGCCCCAGCATTTT.